One and the same sample provided the 9 T cell receptor beta chains below, sequenced in a study of control samples from healthy donors and cancer patients. The data were produced by immunoSEQ multiplex PCR, yet TCRdb's version contains in-frame clones alone and is incomplete. The sample has about 89,000 clones, under 90% seen once. The sample consisted of blood. Receptors originate from a woman aged 40 to 50 in good health.

The gene calls are TRBV18 and TRBJ2-7, with 7 bases aligning to TRBD2. V lost 5 bases, J lost 5 bases, and 9 bases stayed unmatched. Germline V gene lookup returns CDR1 KGHSH and CDR2 LQKENI. There are 14 residues in the CDR3. CDR3 region: CASSGEPAGDEQYF. The DNA for the CDR3 is TGTGCCAGCTCAGGGGAGCCGGCGGGAGACGAGCAGTACTTC.

The chain uses TRBV5-1 and TRBJ1-4; 7 bases align to TRBD1. V dropped 6 bases and J dropped 7; count of bases not matched to a gene: 9. Germline loops: CDR1 SGHRS, CDR2 YFSETQ. The CDR3 sequence is 14 residues long. Here the CDR3 DNA reads TGCGCCAGCAAGGGGGGACAGAGGGGTGAAAAACTGTTTTTT. This sequence encodes CASKGGQRGEKLFF.

The chain employs TRBV7-2 and TRBJ2-3, with D uncertain. The CDR3 is made up of 14 amino acids. The V gene's germline CDR1 is SGHTA and CDR2 FQGNSA. Trimming stripped 4 bases from V and 7 bases from J, with 15 bases between. The CDR3 loop is CASSSSQTTNTQYF. Written as DNA, the CDR3 is TGTGCCAGCAGCTCTAGTCAGACAACTAATACGCAGTATTTT.

The chain joins TRBV30 to TRBJ1-1; 7 positions match TRBD1. V lost 5 bases to trimming and J lost 0 bases; unmatched junction nucleotides: 9. This CDR3 contains 15 residues. In germline, CDR1 is GTSNPN, CDR2 SVGIG (reference sequence). The CDR3: CAWDGGGQLNTEAFF. In DNA, the CDR3 is TGTGCCTGGGACGGGGGGGGACAGTTGAACACTGAAGCTTTCTTT.

This sequence joins TRBV2 and TRBJ2-7; D is possibly TRBD2 (6 bases). CDR1 SNHLY and CDR2 FYNNEI come from the germline V gene. CDR3 length equals 13 residues. V gave up 8 bases and J gave up 0 bases, with 11 bases separating them. CDR3 region: CASGGSGSYEQYF. The CDR3 bases are TGTGCCAGCGGCGGTAGCGGCTCCTACGAGCAGTACTTC.

The V gene is TRBV9, the J gene TRBJ1-1; possibly TRBD1 for D (5 bases). The CDR3 contains 15 residues. From germline, CDR1 is SGDLS and CDR2 YYNGEE. V was cut by 0 bases and J by 0 bases, with 9 bases left in between. The DNA for the CDR3 is TGTGCCAGCAGCGTAGAGACAGTTATGAACACTGAAGCTTTCTTT. This encodes CASSVETVMNTEAFF. The full variable domain, with the rest looked up from reference TRBV9 and TRBJ1-1, is DSGVTQTPKHLITATGQRVTLRCSPRSGDLSVYWYQQSLDQGLQFLIQYYNGEERAKGNILERFSAQQFPDLHSELNLSSLELGDSALYFCASSVETVMNTEAFFGQGTRLTVV.

This chain connects TRBV6-4 to TRBJ2-3; tentatively, D is TRBD2 (5 bases). V dropped 6 bases and J dropped 2 bases, with 18 bases sitting between them. CDR1 MRHNA and CDR2 SNTAGT come from the germline V gene. The CDR3 length is 16 residues. Here the CDR3 reads CASSRDPGLPTDTQYF. CDR3 nucleotides: TGTGCCAGCAGCCGGGATCCCGGACTCCCCACAGATACGCAGTATTTT.

The V gene is TRBV24-1, the J gene TRBJ2-1, with TRBD1 matching over 10 bases. CDR3 length equals 16 residues. J lost 5 bases, V lost 5 bases, and 8 bases had no gene match. Germline V gene data show CDR1 as KGHDR and CDR2 as SFDVKD. Here the CDR3 DNA reads TGTGCCACCAGTGCCCTAGACAGGGGGCTTGACAATGAGCAGTTCTTC. As protein: CATSALDRGLDNEQFF.

This clone was seen just once. The V call is TRBV2, the J call TRBJ2-1; 11 bases align to TRBD2. The germline V gene has CDR1 SNHLY and CDR2 FYNNEI. The CDR3 is made up of 13 amino acids. The junction had 4 bases not matched to a gene; V was cut back by 9 bases and J by 6 bases. The CDR3 coding sequence is TGTGCCAGTAGCGGGGGGGGACTCAATGAGCAGTTCTTC. Amino acid sequence: CASSGGGLNEQFF.